The source of this TCR beta chain is a study of blood T cells in healthy people across ages. Regarding the study as a whole: Diversity estimates drawn from one million T cells were deemed underestimates. It was found that TCR beta diversity correlated strongly with the percentage of naive T cells.

Of note for this clonotype: Its antigen is not identified.

Primers used in a second PCR of roughly 6 to 11 cycles were a sample-barcoded 5' primer and a J-beta primer mix. Researchers report that each sample yielded at least 2.5 million CDR3-containing paired-end reads. From the 5' RACE reads, TCRdb called clonotypes with MiXCR, one entry per CDR3 protein. Of some 780,000 distinct CDR3 sequences in the sample, 45% to 70% were seen once. This CDR3 comprises 13 residues. Trimming removed 4 bases from V and 4 bases from J, with 11 bases in between. Germline V gene lookup returns CDR1 LGHDT and CDR2 YNNKEL (reference sequence). The J gene is TRBJ2-7, the V gene TRBV3-1; D is ambiguous. The specimen was blood. The sequence was obtained from a man aged 35 to 55 in good health. As DNA, the CDR3 is TGTGCCAGCAGCCTATCGACGGTTTACGAGCAGTACTTC. Encoded protein: CASSLSTVYEQYF.